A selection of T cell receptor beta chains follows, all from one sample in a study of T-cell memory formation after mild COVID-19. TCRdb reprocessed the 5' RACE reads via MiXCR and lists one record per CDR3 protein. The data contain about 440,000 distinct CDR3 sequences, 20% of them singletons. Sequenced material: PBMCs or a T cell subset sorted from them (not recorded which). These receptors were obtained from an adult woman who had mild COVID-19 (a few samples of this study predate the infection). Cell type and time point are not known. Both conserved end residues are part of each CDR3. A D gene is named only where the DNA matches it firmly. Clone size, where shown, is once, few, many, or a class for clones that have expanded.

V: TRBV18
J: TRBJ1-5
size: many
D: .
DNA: TGTGCCAGCTCACCAGGAACAGGGTTCCCCTGGCCCCAGCATTTT
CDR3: CASSPGTGFPWPQHF

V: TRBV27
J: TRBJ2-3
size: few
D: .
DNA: TGTGCCAGCAGATCGTGGCGGGGTCCTGGGAGAACGCAGTATTTT
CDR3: CASRSWRGPGRTQYF

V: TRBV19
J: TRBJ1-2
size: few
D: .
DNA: TGTGCCAGTAGTGTCCAAGTCGCAGGCTCTTATGGCTACACCTTC
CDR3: CASSVQVAGSYGYTF

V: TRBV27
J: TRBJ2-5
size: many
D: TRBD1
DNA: TGTGCCAGCAGTTCGACAGGGCTGACCCAAGAGACCCAGTACTTC
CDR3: CASSSTGLTQETQYF

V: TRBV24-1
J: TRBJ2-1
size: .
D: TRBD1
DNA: TGTGCCACCAGTGCCCCGACAGGGGCGGTTAGAAATGAGCAGTTCTTC
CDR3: CATSAPTGAVRNEQFF

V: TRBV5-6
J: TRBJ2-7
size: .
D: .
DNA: TGTGCCAGCAGCTGGGGGGAAAACGAGCAGTACTTC
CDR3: CASSWGENEQYF

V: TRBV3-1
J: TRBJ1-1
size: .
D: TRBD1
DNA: TGTGCCAGCAGCCTCGGGACAGCTGAAGCTTTCTTT
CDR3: CASSLGTAEAFF

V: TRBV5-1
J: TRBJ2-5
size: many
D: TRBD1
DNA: TGCGCCAGCAACGAGGGGGCCTTCTATGTCCAAGAGACCCAGTACTTC
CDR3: CASNEGAFYVQETQYF

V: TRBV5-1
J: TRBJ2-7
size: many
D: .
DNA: TGCGCCAGCAGCTCCCGACAGGACACCTACGAGCAGTACTTC
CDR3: CASSSRQDTYEQYF

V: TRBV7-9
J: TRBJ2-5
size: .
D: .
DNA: TGTGCCAGCAGCCAAGGGTCGGGGCGCGCGGAGACCCAGTACTTC
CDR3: CASSQGSGRAETQYF

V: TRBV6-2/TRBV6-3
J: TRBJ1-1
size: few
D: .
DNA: TGTGCCAGCAGCCGGCACGAGGCGATCGGCACTGAAGCTTTCTTT
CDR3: CASSRHEAIGTEAFF